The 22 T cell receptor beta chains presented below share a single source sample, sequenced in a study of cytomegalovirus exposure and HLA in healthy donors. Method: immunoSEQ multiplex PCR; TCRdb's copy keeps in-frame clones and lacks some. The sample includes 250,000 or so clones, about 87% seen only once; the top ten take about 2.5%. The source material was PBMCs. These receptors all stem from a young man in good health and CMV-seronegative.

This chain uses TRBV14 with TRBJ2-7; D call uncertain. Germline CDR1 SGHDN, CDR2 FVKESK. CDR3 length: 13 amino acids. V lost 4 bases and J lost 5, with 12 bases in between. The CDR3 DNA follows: TGTGCCAGCAGCCCCCCAGGTCGGCACGAGCAGTACTTC. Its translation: CASSPPGRHEQYF.

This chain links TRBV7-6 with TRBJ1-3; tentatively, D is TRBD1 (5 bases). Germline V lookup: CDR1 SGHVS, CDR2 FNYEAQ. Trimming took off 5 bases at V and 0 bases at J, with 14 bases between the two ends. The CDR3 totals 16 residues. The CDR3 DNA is TGTGCCAGCAGCCCACGGCGGGGGTACTCTGGAAACACCATATATTTT. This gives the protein CASSPRRGYSGNTIYF.

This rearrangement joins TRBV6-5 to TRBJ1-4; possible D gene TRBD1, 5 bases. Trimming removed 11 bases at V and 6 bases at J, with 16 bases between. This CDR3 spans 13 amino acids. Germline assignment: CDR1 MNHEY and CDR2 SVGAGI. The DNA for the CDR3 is TGTGCCTCCCTTGGGGTAGGGGATGAAAAACTGTTTTTT. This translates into CASLGVGDEKLFF.

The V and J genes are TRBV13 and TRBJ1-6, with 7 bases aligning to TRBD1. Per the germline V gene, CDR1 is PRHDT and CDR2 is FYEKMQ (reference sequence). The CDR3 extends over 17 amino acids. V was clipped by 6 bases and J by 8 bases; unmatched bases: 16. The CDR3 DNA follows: TGTGCCAGCAGTCTAGCGGGTGACAGGGAAGTTTATTCACCCCTCCACTTT. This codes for CASSLAGDREVYSPLHF.

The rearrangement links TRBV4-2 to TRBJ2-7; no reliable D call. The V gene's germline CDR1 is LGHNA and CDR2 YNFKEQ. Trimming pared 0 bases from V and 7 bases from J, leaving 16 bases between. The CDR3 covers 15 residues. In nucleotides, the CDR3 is TGTGCCAGCAGCCAAGATTTCGGCAGGCTTTGGGAGCAGTACTTC. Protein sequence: CASSQDFGRLWEQYF.

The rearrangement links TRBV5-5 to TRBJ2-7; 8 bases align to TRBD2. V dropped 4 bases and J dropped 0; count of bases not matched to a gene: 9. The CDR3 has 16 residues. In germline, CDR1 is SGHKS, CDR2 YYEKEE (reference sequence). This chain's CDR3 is CASSPGQGTSSYEQYF. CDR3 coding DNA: TGTGCCAGCAGCCCCGGTCAGGGGACTAGCTCCTACGAGCAGTACTTC. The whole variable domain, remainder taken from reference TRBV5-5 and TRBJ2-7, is DAGVTQSPTHLIKTRGQQVTLRCSPISGHKSVSWYQQVLGQGPQFIFQYYEKEERGRGNFPDRFSARQFPNYSSELNVNALLLGDSALYLCASSPGQGTSSYEQYFGPGTRLTVT.

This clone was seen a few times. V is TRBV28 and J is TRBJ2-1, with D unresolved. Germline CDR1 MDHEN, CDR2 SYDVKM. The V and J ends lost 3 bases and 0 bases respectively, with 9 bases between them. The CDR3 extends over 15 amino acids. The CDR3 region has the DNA TGTGCCAGCAGTTTCGCGAGAAGCTCCTACAATGAGCAGTTCTTC. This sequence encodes CASSFARSSYNEQFF. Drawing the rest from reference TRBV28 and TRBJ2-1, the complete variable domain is DVKVTQSSRYLVKRTGEKVFLECVQDMDHENMFWYRQDPGLGLRLIYFSYDVKMKEKGDIPEGYSVSREKKERFSLILESASTNQTSMYLCASSFARSSYNEQFFGPGTRLTVL.

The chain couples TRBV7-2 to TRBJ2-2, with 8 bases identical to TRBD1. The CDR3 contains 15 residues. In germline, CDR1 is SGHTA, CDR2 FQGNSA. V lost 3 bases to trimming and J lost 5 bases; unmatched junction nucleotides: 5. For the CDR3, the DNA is TGTGCCAGCAGCTTGCAGGGGGCGCTAACCGGGGAGCTGTTTTTT. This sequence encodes CASSLQGALTGELFF.

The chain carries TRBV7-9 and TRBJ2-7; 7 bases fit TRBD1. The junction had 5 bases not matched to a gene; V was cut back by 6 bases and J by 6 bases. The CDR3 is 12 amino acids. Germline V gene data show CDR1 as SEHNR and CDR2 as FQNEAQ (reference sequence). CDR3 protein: CASSQPGGEQYF. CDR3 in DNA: TGTGCCAGCAGTCAACCAGGGGGCGAGCAGTACTTC.

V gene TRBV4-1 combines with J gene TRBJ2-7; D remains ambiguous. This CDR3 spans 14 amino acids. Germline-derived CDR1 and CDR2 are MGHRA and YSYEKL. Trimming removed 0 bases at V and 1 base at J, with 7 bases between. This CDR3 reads CASSQEKRSYEQYF. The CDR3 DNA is TGCGCCAGCAGCCAAGAGAAGCGATCCTACGAGCAGTACTTC.

The CDR3 region is CASSLVNGPDRVGSPLHF. Written as DNA, the CDR3 is TGTGCCAGCAGCTTAGTCAATGGTCCGGACAGGGTGGGCTCACCCCTCCACTTT. The V and J genes are TRBV11-2 and TRBJ1-6; 8 bases fit TRBD1. The CDR3 runs to 18 residues. The junction had 15 bases not matched to a gene; V was cut back by 1 base and J by 10 bases. Germline V gene data show CDR1 as SGHAT and CDR2 as FQNNGV.

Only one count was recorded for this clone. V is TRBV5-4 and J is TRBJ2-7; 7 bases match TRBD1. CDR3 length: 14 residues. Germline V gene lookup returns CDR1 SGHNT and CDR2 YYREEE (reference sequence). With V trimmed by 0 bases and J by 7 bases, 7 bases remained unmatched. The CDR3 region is CASSLDRGSGEQYF. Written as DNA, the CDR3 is TGTGCCAGCAGCTTGGACAGGGGATCGGGGGAGCAGTACTTC.

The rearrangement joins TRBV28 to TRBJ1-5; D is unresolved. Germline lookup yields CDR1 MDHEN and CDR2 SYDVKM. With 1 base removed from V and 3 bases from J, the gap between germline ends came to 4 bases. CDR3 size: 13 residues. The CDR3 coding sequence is TGTGCCAGCAGTTTATTAGCCAATCAGCCCCAGCATTTT. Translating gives CASSLLANQPQHF.

CDR3 in DNA: TGTGCCAGCAGCTTGGGGGGCCGAAGTGAGCAGTTCTTC. This translates into CASSLGGRSEQFF. V and J are TRBV5-4 and TRBJ2-1; D may be TRBD1 (5 bases). The V end lost 0 bases, the J end lost 9 bases, and 10 bases lay between the germline ends. The CDR3 runs 13 residues. CDR1 and CDR2 (germline): SGHNT, YYREEE (reference sequence).

The CDR3 DNA reads as TGTGCCAGCTTGAGTAGCGGGGGGGCCAGGGGGCAGTTCTTC. It yields the protein CASLSSGGARGQFF. This chain links TRBV28 with TRBJ2-1, with 11 bases fitting TRBD2. With V trimmed by 8 bases and J by 12 bases, 12 bases remained unmatched. The germline CDR1 and CDR2 sequences are MDHEN and SYDVKM. The CDR3 extends over 14 amino acids. Full variable domain (remainder filled in from reference TRBV28 and TRBJ2-1): DVKVTQSSRYLVKRTGEKVFLECVQDMDHENMFWYRQDPGLGLRLIYFSYDVKMKEKGDIPEGYSVSREKKERFSLILESASTNQTSMYLCASLSSGGARGQFFGPGTRLTVL.

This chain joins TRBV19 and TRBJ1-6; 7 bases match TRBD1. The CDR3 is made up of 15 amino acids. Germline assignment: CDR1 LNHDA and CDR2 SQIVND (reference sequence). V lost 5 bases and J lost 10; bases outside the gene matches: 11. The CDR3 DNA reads TGTGCCAGTAGTGTCCGACAGGGCCCTGGATCACCCCTCCACTTT. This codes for CASSVRQGPGSPLHF.

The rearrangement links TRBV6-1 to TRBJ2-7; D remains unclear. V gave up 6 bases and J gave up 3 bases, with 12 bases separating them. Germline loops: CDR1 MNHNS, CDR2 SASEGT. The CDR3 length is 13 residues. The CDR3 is CASRVELLYEQYF. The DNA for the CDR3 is TGTGCCAGCAGAGTCGAGCTCCTCTACGAGCAGTACTTC.

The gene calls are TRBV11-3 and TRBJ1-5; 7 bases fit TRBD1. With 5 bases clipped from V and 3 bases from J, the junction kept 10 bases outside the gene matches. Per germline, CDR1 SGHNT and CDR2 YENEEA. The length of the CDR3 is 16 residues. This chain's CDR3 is CASSKTTGDTNQPQHF. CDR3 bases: TGTGCCAGCAGCAAAACCACAGGGGATACCAATCAGCCCCAGCATTTT.

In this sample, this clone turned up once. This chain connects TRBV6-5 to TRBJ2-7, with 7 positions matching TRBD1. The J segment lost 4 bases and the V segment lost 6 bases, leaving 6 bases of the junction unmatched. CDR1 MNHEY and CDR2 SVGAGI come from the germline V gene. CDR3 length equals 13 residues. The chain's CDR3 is CASSIGQEYEQYF. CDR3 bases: TGTGCCAGCAGCATCGGACAGGAGTACGAGCAGTACTTC.

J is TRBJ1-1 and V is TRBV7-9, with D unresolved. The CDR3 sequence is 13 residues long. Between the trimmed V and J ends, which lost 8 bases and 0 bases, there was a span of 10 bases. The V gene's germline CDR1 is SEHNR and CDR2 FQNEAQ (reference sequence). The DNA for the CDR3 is TGTGCCAGCTCCCTCTTTCTGAACACTGAAGCTTTCTTT. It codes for CASSLFLNTEAFF.

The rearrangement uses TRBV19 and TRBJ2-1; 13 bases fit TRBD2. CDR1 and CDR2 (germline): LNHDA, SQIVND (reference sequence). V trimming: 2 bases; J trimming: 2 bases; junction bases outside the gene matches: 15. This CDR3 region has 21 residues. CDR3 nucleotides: TGTGCCAGTAGTATATGGTCAACTGGGACTAGCGGGATCTATACCTACAATGAGCAGTTCTTC. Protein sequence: CASSIWSTGTSGIYTYNEQFF.

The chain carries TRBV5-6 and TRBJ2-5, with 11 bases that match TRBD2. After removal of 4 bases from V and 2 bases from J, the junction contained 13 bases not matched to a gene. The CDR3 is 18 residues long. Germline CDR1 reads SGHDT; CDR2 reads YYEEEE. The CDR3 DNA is TGTGCCAGCAGCGCCCTGGGGGGGGCTAGCGGGGGGCAAGAGACCCAGTACTTC. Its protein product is CASSALGGASGGQETQYF. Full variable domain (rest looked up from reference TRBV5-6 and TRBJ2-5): DAGVTQSPTHLIKTRGQQVTLRCSPKSGHDTVSWYQQALGQGPQFIFQYYEEEERQRGNFPDRFSGHQFPNYSSELNVNALLLGDSALYLCASSALGGASGGQETQYFGPGTRLLVL.